This T cell receptor (beta chain) was sequenced in a study of metastatic and nonmetastatic thyroid tumors. Among the patients, none had received any treatment before thyroid surgery. The V gene lost 9 bases and the J gene lost 3 bases, with 5 bases spanning the gap. The CDR3 consists of 10 residues. Germline V gene lookup returns CDR1 MNHNS and CDR2 SASEGT. TCRdb redid the clone calls on the PCR reads using MiXCR. Of fewer than 25,000 clones in the sample, approximately 22% were seen once. This clone was found many times. The chain uses TRBV6-1 and TRBJ2-5; D unclear. The origin of this receptor is a male donor with papillary thyroid cancer or a benign thyroid nodule (not recorded which). Some clones in this sample may be carry-over from other donors' samples. What was sequenced was blood. The CDR3, as DNA: TGTGCCAGAATTGAAGAGACCCAGTACTTC. It specifies CARIEETQYF.